The T cell receptor beta chain under discussion was sequenced for a study of blood T cell repertoires in COVID-19. Whole-study context: The origin of the acute and convalescent COVID-19 samples was the United States, Italy and Spain. Sources were T cells, B-cell-depleted T cells, or PBMCs; the material itself was cDNA or gDNA.

The sample holds one count of this clone. V shed 6 bases and J shed 1 base, with 9 bases lying between them. The length of the CDR3 is 13 residues. Germline V gene data show CDR1 as LNHDA and CDR2 as SQIVND (reference sequence). Per the authors' pipeline: Nucleated cell number was recorded as an estimate derived from reference gene primer amplification. The repertoire was sequenced with immunoSEQ multiplex PCR; TCRdb's copy has only in-frame clones and lacks some. V and J calls and clone size come straight from that table; D and trimming were deduced from the DNA. The profile shows 450,000 or so clones, roughly 90% of them singletons. Patients in Seattle were enrolled during active infection, then followed longitudinally.

This receptor was identified in a young man with COVID-19, enrolled during active disease. This chain links TRBV19 with TRBJ1-1; no firm D call. Sequencing was carried out using peripheral blood. CDR3 coding DNA: TGTGCCAGTAGGGAGAGCGGGAACACTGAAGCTTTCTTT. Amino acids: CASRESGNTEAFF.